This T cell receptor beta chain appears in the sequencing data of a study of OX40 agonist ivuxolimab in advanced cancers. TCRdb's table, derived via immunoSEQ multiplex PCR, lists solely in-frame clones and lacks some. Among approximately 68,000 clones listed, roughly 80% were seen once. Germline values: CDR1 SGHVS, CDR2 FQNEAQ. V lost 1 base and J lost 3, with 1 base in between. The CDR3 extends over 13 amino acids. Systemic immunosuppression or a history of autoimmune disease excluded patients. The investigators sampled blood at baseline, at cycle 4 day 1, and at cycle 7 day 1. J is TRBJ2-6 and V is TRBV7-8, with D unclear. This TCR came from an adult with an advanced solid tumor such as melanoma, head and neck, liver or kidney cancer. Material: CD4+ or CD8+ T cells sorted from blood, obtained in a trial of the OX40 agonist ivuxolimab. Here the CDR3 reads CASSLGGANVLTF. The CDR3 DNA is TGTGCCAGCAGCTTAGGTGGGGCCAACGTCCTGACTTTC.